What follows are 12 T cell receptor beta chains derived from one specimen sequenced in a study of T cell responses to AZD1222 COVID-19 vaccine (dated by TCRdb to 2020 to 2023). Libraries were constructed by the immunoSEQ multiplex PCR assay. TCRdb re-hosts the immuneACCESS table, in-frame sequences only. Its copies lack some clones; in the studies checked, an unresolved V gene accounts for under half of them, and the cause for the rest is not known. Across this sample there are nearly 110,000 clones, with 75% to 95% seen only once. Around 6.6% of the sample comes from the top ten. The time point label for this specimen denotes: about 28 days (+/-7) after the second vaccine dose. The sample here was peripheral blood, taken 28 days after the second AZD1222 dose. These receptors were taken from an adult who received the AZD1222 COVID-19 vaccine.

The chain couples TRBV7-2 to TRBJ2-3; the match to TRBD2 covers 7 bases. Germline loops: CDR1 SGHTA, CDR2 FQGNSA. CDR3 length: 13 amino acids. Unmatched junction bases numbered 9, after V lost 5 bases and J lost 10 bases. CDR3 coding DNA: TGTGCCAGCAGCCCCACTGGACTAGAGGCGCAGTATTTT. It is translated as CASSPTGLEAQYF. Based on the CDR3 plus reference TRBV7-2 and TRBJ2-3, the full variable domain is GAGVSQSPSNKVTEKGKDVELRCDPISGHTALYWYRQSLGQGLEFLIYFQGNSAPDKSGLPSDRFSAERTGGSVSTLTIQRTQQEDSAVYLCASSPTGLEAQYFGPGTRLTVL.

The chain combines TRBV6-5 with TRBJ1-2, with D tentatively TRBD1 (5 bases). V lost 2 bases, J lost 4 bases, and 17 bases lay in between. Germline assignment: CDR1 MNHEY and CDR2 SVGAGI. The CDR3 spans 16 residues. The DNA of the CDR3 is TGTGCCAGCAGTTACGAGGGGAGACGAGATGGCTATGGCTACACCTTC. Amino acid sequence: CASSYEGRRDGYGYTF.

The CDR3 loop is CASSLGRENTEAFF. In DNA form, the CDR3 reads TGTGCCAGCAGCTTGGGCAGGGAGAACACTGAAGCTTTCTTT. This chain links TRBV5-4 with TRBJ1-1; TRBD1 might be the D (5 bases). CDR3 length: 14 residues. Between the trimmed V and J ends, which lost 0 bases and 1 base, there was a span of 7 bases. Per germline, CDR1 SGHNT and CDR2 YYREEE (reference sequence).

This clone is medium-sized in the sample. The DNA of the CDR3 is TGTGCCAGCAGTGACAGGGAAAATTCACCCCTCCACTTT. Translation gives CASSDRENSPLHF. The rearrangement links TRBV6-1 to TRBJ1-6; the D gene is possibly TRBD1 (5 bases). In germline, CDR1 is MNHNS, CDR2 SASEGT. V lost 3 bases, J lost 7 bases, and 7 bases lay in between. The CDR3 length is 13 residues.

V usage is TRBV5-1 and J usage is TRBJ2-5; D not certain. Trimming took 2 bases from V and 1 from J, leaving 6 bases between them. Germline V gene lookup returns CDR1 SGHRS and CDR2 YFSETQ. CDR3 length: 13 amino acids. CDR3 residues: CASSFRTQETQYF. CDR3 coding DNA: TGCGCCAGCAGCTTTCGGACCCAAGAGACCCAGTACTTC.

The J gene is TRBJ2-3, the V gene TRBV28; 16 bases are a match to TRBD2. The CDR3 contains 20 residues. Germline V gene lookup returns CDR1 MDHEN and CDR2 SYDVKM. Trimming at V came to 5 bases and at J to 0 bases, leaving 11 bases not matched to a gene. The CDR3 coding sequence is TGTGCCAGCAGTGGGCTTCCGGGACTAGCGGGGGGGGGAAGCACAGATACGCAGTATTTT. This sequence encodes CASSGLPGLAGGGSTDTQYF.

J is TRBJ1-1 and V is TRBV6-6; D not certain. The CDR3 has 14 amino acids. Germline loops: CDR1 MNHNY, CDR2 SVGAGI (reference sequence). The V end lost 0 bases, the J end lost 1 base, and 6 bases lay between the germline ends. The CDR3, as DNA: TGTGCCAGCAGTTACTCACGGGGGAACACTGAAGCTTTCTTT. It encodes CASSYSRGNTEAFF.

The J gene is TRBJ1-1, the V gene TRBV5-1; 8 nucleotides match TRBD1. The V and J ends lost 0 bases and 4 bases, in that order; junction bases with no gene match: 8. There are 16 residues in the CDR3. The germline gives CDR1 SGHRS, CDR2 YFSETQ. The CDR3: CASSLGQGALTTEAFF. CDR3 in DNA: TGCGCCAGCAGCTTGGGGCAGGGGGCTTTGACCACTGAAGCTTTCTTT.

The V call is TRBV10-3, the J call TRBJ2-7, with D uncertain. Trimming stripped 10 bases from V and 5 bases from J, with 18 bases between. Per germline, CDR1 ENHRY and CDR2 SYGVKD. This CDR3 contains 13 residues. This CDR3 is CATESQQSHEQYF. As DNA, the CDR3 is TGTGCCACCGAAAGCCAACAGTCACACGAGCAGTACTTC.

This chain links TRBV19 with TRBJ2-1; D gene unclear. Trimming left V 3 bases short and J 7 bases short, with 4 bases between. This CDR3 is built from 11 residues. CDR1 LNHDA and CDR2 SQIVND come from the germline V gene (reference sequence). In DNA, the CDR3 is TGTGCCAGTAGTATGGGTAATGAGCAGTTCTTC. As protein: CASSMGNEQFF.

The V gene is TRBV25-1, the J gene TRBJ1-2; the D gene is possibly TRBD1 (5 bases). Per the germline V gene, CDR1 is MGHDK and CDR2 is SYGVNS. CDR3 size: 13 residues. Trimming pared 2 bases from V and 4 bases from J, leaving 8 bases between. CDR3 protein: CASSERGSYGYTF. The CDR3 bases are TGTGCCAGCAGTGAAAGGGGTTCCTATGGCTACACCTTC.

The chain recombines TRBV5-1 with TRBJ1-4; no definite D call. Germline CDR1 is SGHRS and CDR2 is YFSETQ. V lost 1 base and J lost 0, with 10 bases in between. The CDR3 is 16 amino acids. DNA of the CDR3: TGCGCCAGCAGCTTGAGCTGGAGCTCAACTAATGAAAAACTGTTTTTT. This encodes CASSLSWSSTNEKLFF.